This passage covers 8 T cell receptor beta chains from one sample sequenced in a study of CD8+ T cells in alopecia areata. cDNA prepared by RNA extraction and subsequent reverse transcription served as the template for sequencing. Assay used: immunoSEQ multiplex PCR; TCRdb lists only in-frame clones, some missing. The sample records some 110,000 clones, 35% to 40% being singletons. The sequenced sample consisted of CD4+ T cells sorted from blood. The receptors derive from a human donor with alopecia areata.

This clone came up a few times. The chain has TRBV28 and TRBJ2-7, with D perhaps matching TRBD1 or TRBD2 (5 bases each). The CDR3 consists of 15 residues. Germline loops: CDR1 MDHEN, CDR2 SYDVKM. With 7 bases removed from V and 1 base from J, the gap between germline ends came to 17 bases. CDR3 sequence (DNA): TGTGCCAGCACCACCTCTGGGACGGAATCCTACGAGCAGTACTTC. Its protein is CASTTSGTESYEQYF.

The genes are TRBV5-1 and TRBJ1-3; no firm D call. This CDR3 is built from 16 residues. Germline V CDR1 and CDR2: SGHRS, YFSETQ. Trimming shortened V by 0 bases and J by 4 bases, and 14 bases separated the two germline ends. CDR3 loop: CASSLEPQSVGNTIYF. DNA of the CDR3: TGCGCCAGCAGCTTGGAGCCGCAATCGGTAGGAAACACCATATATTTT.

Notes on this clone: Germline and junction disagree at one end, which may indicate a read error. The rearrangement links TRBV20-1 to TRBJ2-5; the D is unclear. In germline, CDR1 is DFQATT, CDR2 SNEGSKA (reference sequence). The length of the CDR3 is 10 residues. CDR3 region: CSAAQAVLHF. The CDR3 DNA reads as TGCAGTGCTGCACAAGCCGTCTTGCACTTC.

The rearrangement joins TRBV29-1 to TRBJ2-1; 8 bases are shared with TRBD1. Unmatched junction bases numbered 14, after V lost 6 bases and J lost 1 base. Germline loops: CDR1 SQVTM, CDR2 ANQGSEA. The CDR3 runs 17 residues. The CDR3 protein is CSVLSQTGARSYNEQFF. The CDR3 coding sequence is TGCAGCGTCCTATCCCAGACAGGGGCCAGGTCCTACAATGAGCAGTTCTTC.

The J gene is TRBJ2-5, the V gene TRBV7-2; D could derive from TRBD1 or TRBD2 (5 bases each). The ends were cut back, 4 bases at V and 12 bases at J, with 15 bases in the middle. Germline V CDR1 and CDR2: SGHTA, FQGNSA. The CDR3 spans 12 residues. The CDR3 nucleotides read TGTGCCAGCAGCTACAACCCGGGACCTAAGTACTTC. It codes for CASSYNPGPKYF.

This clone was picked up one time. The genes are TRBV27 and TRBJ2-1; D may be TRBD2 (6 bases). V was cut by 8 bases and J by 10 bases, with 15 bases left in between. Germline V gene lookup returns CDR1 MNHEY and CDR2 SMNVEV (reference sequence). The CDR3 covers 12 residues. This CDR3 is CASGQAGGEQFF. In nucleotides, the CDR3 is TGTGCCAGCGGGCAAGCCGGAGGGGAGCAGTTCTTC.

The chain recombines TRBV29-1 with TRBJ2-7; weak D call: TRBD1 (5 bases). Trimming pared 7 bases from V and 5 bases from J, leaving 9 bases between. CDR1 and CDR2 (germline): SQVTM, ANQGSEA. The CDR3 consists of 10 residues. The CDR3 bases are TGCAGCGCCCCCAGGGACGAGCAGTACTTC. Translation gives CSAPRDEQYF.

J is TRBJ1-1 and V is TRBV25-1; D is undetermined. Trimming removed 2 bases from V and 1 base from J, with 8 bases in between. Germline V gene sequence: CDR1 MGHDK, CDR2 SYGVNS. The CDR3 sequence is 14 residues long. CDR3 nucleotides: TGTGCCAGCAGTGAACTTCTGAAGAACACTGAAGCTTTCTTT. Protein: CASSELLKNTEAFF.